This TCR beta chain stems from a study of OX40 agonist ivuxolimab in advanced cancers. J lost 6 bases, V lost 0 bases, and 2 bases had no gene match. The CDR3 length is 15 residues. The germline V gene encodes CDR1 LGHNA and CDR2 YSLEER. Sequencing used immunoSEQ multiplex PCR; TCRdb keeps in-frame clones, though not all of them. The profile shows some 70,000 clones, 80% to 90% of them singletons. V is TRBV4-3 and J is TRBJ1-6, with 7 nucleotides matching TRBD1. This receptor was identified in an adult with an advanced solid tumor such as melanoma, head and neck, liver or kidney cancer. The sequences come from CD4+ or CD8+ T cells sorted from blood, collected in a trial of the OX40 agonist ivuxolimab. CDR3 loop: CASSQEQGTNSPLHF. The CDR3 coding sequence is TGCGCCAGCAGCCAAGAACAGGGGACTAATTCACCCCTCCACTTT.